The 4 T cell receptor beta chains presented below share a single source sample, sequenced in a study of blood T cell repertoires in COVID-19. This table comes from immunoSEQ multiplex PCR, and its TCRdb copy is limited to in-frame clones, with some not included. The sample yields about 480,000 clones, 70% to 90% seen once. Input material: peripheral blood. The receptors were gathered from a woman between 50 and 59 years old with COVID-19, enrolled during active disease.

This chain links TRBV2 with TRBJ1-2; possibly TRBD1 for D (6 bases). V dropped 5 bases and J dropped 5 bases, with 12 bases sitting between them. Per the germline V gene, CDR1 is SNHLY and CDR2 is FYNNEI. The CDR3 loop spans 13 amino acids. The CDR3 DNA follows: TGTGCCAGCAGTACGACAGGCGCATATGGCTACACCTTC. Protein sequence: CASSTTGAYGYTF.

A few counts support this clone. The chain links TRBV5-1 to TRBJ2-2, with 9 bases fitting TRBD2. CDR1 and CDR2 (germline): SGHRS, YFSETQ. V lost 0 bases, J lost 2 bases, and 5 bases stayed unmatched. This CDR3 contains 17 residues. The CDR3 DNA reads as TGCGCCAGCAGCTTGGATTCAGCGGGGGGCAACACCGGGGAGCTGTTTTTT. Translation gives CASSLDSAGGNTGELFF.

V and J are TRBV5-8 and TRBJ2-7; D gene uncertain. This CDR3 comprises 13 residues. Trimming shortened V by 1 base and J by 6 bases, and 11 bases separated the two germline ends. Germline values: CDR1 SGHTS, CDR2 YDEGEE. The CDR3 nucleotides read TGTGCCAGCAGCTTGAGGTCGACGGGCGAGCAGTACTTC. Translated, it gives CASSLRSTGEQYF.

This rearrangement joins TRBV5-4 to TRBJ1-2; TRBD1 matches 8 bases. Germline-derived CDR1 and CDR2 are SGHNT and YYREEE (reference sequence). The ends lost 4 bases at V and 4 bases at J; junction bases unmatched: 9. The CDR3 runs 15 residues. The CDR3 DNA follows: TGTGCCAGCAGCCGAGGACAGGGTAAAGGCTATGGCTACACCTTC. Amino acids: CASSRGQGKGYGYTF.